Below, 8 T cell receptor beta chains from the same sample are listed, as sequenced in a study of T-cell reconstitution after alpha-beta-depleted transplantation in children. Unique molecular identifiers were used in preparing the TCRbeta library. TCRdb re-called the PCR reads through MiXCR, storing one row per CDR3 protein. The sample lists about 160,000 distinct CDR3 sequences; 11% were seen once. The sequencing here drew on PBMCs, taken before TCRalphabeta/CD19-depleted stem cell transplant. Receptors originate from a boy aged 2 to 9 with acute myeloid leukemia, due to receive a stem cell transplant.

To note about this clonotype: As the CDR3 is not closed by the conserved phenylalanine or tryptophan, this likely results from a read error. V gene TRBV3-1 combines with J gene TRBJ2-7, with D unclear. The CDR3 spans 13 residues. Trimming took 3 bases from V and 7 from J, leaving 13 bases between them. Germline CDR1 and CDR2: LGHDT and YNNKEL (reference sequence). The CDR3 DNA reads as TGTGCCAGCAGCCAGTCCCCAGCGTGTGAGCAGTACTAC. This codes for CASSQSPACEQYY.

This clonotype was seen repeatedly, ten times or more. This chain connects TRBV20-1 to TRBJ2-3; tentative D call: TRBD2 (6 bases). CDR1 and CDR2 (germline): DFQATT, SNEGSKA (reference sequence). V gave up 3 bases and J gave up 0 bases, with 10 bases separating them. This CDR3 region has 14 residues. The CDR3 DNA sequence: TGCAGTGCTAGCGGGAGCGGAAGCACAGATACGCAGTATTTT. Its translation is CSASGSGSTDTQYF.

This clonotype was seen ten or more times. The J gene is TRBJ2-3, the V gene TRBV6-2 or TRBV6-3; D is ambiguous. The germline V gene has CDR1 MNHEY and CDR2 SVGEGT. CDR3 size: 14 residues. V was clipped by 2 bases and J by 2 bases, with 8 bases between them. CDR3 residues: CASSYLRNTDTQYF. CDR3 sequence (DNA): TGTGCCAGCAGTTACCTCCGGAACACAGATACGCAGTATTTT.

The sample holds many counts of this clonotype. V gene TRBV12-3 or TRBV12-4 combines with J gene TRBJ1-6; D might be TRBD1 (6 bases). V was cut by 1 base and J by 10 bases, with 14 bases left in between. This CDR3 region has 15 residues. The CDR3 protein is CASSLVQGSQSPLHF. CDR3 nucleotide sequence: TGTGCCAGCAGTTTAGTACAGGGCAGTCAGTCACCCCTCCACTTT.

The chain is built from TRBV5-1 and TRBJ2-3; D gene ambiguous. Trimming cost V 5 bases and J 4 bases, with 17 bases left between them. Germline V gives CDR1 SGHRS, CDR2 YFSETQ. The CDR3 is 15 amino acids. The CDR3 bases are TGCGCCAGCAGGCCGACCCCTAGGGTGGCAGATACGCAGTATTTT. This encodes CASRPTPRVADTQYF.

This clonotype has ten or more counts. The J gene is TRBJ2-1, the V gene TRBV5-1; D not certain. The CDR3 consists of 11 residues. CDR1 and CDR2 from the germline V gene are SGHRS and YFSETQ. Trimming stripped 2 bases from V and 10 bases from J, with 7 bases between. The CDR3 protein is CASSFTAEQFF. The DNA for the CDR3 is TGCGCCAGCAGCTTTACGGCCGAGCAGTTCTTC.

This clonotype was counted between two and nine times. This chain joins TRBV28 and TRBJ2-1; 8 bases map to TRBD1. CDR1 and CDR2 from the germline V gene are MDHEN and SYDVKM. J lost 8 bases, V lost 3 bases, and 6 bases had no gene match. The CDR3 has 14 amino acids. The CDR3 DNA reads TGTGCCAGCAGTTTCACAGGGGGAGGCTATGAGCAGTTCTTC. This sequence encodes CASSFTGGGYEQFF.

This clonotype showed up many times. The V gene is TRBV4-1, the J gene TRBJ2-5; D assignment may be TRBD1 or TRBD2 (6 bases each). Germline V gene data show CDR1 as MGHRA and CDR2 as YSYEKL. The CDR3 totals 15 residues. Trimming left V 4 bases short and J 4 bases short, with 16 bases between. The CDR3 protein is CASSLGGRSLETQYF. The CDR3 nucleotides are TGCGCCAGCAGCCTGGGGGGCCGGTCCTTAGAGACCCAGTACTTC.